Described below is a single T cell receptor beta chain sequence and its context. The antigen is undetermined. This entry comes from a study of shared clonotypes between healthy human individuals. Study conclusions and caveats: Sampling used blood alone; tissue repertoires probably differ.

Naive CD8 cells lacked CD45RO, underwent positive selection for CCR7 and left out terminally differentiated effector memory CD45RA+ cells. The authors' processing: Filtering was not the same, since immunoSEQ gave junction-only sequences without quality scores. Repertoires were generated with immunoSEQ multiplex PCR, while TCRdb's copy carries only in-frame clones and drops some. Clone size and the V and J calls come from that table; the DNA yielded D and trimming. Altogether about 2.1 million clones are present, approximately 94% being singletons, with the ten largest covering around 1.7%. The CDR3 is 13 residues long. V dropped 6 bases and J dropped 7 bases, with 13 bases sitting between them. From germline, CDR1 is ENHRY and CDR2 SYGVKD.

Material: naive CD8+ T cells from PBMCs. This receptor was obtained from a man aged 18 to 30 in good health. Some clones in this sample may be carry-over from other donors' samples. The rearrangement joins TRBV10-3 to TRBJ1-5; possibly TRBD1 for D (6 bases). In DNA form, the CDR3 reads TGTGCCATCAGGGGGGGGCGCGGGCAGCCCCAGCATTTT. Residues: CAIRGGRGQPQHF.